A selection of T cell receptor beta chains follows, all from one sample in a study of T cells after yellow fever vaccination. MiXCR was run by TCRdb on the 5' RACE reads, yielding one entry per CDR3 protein. The table shows 110,000 to 150,000 distinct CDR3 sequences, with 5% to 7.5% occurring only once. Here the sequenced sample was CD4+ T cells sorted from PBMCs, taken 10 days after the yellow fever booster vaccination. The receptor source for this set is a young man who received the YFV17D yellow fever vaccine. CDR3s include the opening cysteine and the closing phenylalanine or tryptophan. D genes are given only for firm matches. The listing skips clone size in some rows; elsewhere it reads once, few, many or a size class.

d_gene	v_gene	j_gene	abundance	CDR3aa	CDR3nt
.	TRBV4-3	TRBJ1-1	few	CASSQEIGQLKLGF	TGCGCCAGCAGCCAAGAGATCGGGCAGCTTAAGCTCGGCTTT
.	TRBV7-9	TRBJ2-3	.	CASSSSKAGDTQYF	TGTGCCAGCAGCTCATCTAAAGCGGGAGATACGCAGTATTTT
.	TRBV28	TRBJ2-3	.	CASISLGTDTQYF	TGTGCCAGCATCTCCTTGGGGACAGATACGCAGTATTTT
.	TRBV6-5	TRBJ1-3	.	CASSPEAGNTIYF	TGTGCCAGCTCCCCGGAGGCTGGAAACACCATATATTTT
TRBD1	TRBV20-1	TRBJ1-2	few	CSAQFNTGAGGYTF	TGCAGTGCTCAGTTCAATACAGGGGCTGGCGGCTACACCTTC
.	TRBV5-8	TRBJ2-7	many	CASSLIPLLSYEQYF	TGTGCCAGCAGCTTGATTCCCCTCCTCTCCTACGAGCAGTACTTC
TRBD1	TRBV7-2	TRBJ1-5	few	CASSYLQGAQHF	TGTGCCAGCAGCTACCTACAGGGGGCCCAGCATTTT
TRBD1	TRBV30	TRBJ2-7	many	CAWSVQGQGAGIYEQYF	TGTGCCTGGAGTGTACAGGGACAGGGGGCCGGTATCTACGAGCAGTACTTC
.	TRBV28	TRBJ2-7	many	CASSSPAPPYEQYF	TGTGCCAGCAGTTCTCCCGCCCCACCCTACGAGCAGTACTTC
TRBD2	TRBV18	TRBJ2-3	many	CASSPSLAGTDTQYF	TGTGCCAGCTCACCAAGTCTAGCGGGCACAGATACGCAGTATTTT
TRBD2	TRBV20-1	TRBJ2-7	many	CSASALGGSEGVQYF	TGCAGTGCTAGCGCACTCGGCGGGAGCGAGGGAGTGCAGTACTTC
TRBD2	TRBV20-1	TRBJ2-7	.	CSARGLAGSYEQYF	TGCAGTGCTAGAGGTCTAGCGGGGTCCTACGAGCAGTACTTC
TRBD2	TRBV19	TRBJ2-7	many	CASSRGAGGLYEQYF	TGTGCCAGTAGTAGGGGAGCGGGAGGACTATACGAGCAGTACTTC
.	TRBV7-2	TRBJ2-1	many	CASSQTRSSYNEQFF	TGTGCCAGCAGCCAGACAAGGAGCTCCTACAATGAGCAGTTCTTC
TRBD1	TRBV18	TRBJ1-4	many	CASSSTGSAGEKLFF	TGTGCCAGCTCATCGACAGGGTCGGCTGGTGAAAAACTGTTTTTT
.	TRBV29-1	TRBJ2-5	many	CSASGGEETQYF	TGCAGCGCCAGCGGAGGGGAGGAGACCCAGTACTTC
.	TRBV2	TRBJ1-5	.	CASSQGGNQPQHF	TGTGCCAGCTCCCAGGGTGGCAATCAGCCCCAGCATTTT
.	TRBV19	TRBJ2-2	many	CASKVAGELFF	TGTGCCAGTAAGGTGGCCGGGGAGCTGTTTTTT
.	TRBV12-3/TRBV12-4	TRBJ2-7	many	CASSQLEGYSYEQYF	TGTGCCAGCAGTCAACTCGAAGGTTACTCCTACGAGCAGTACTTC
.	TRBV6-5	TRBJ2-5	.	CASSYLQTGETQYF	TGTGCCAGCAGTTATTTACAGACGGGAGAGACCCAGTACTTC
.	TRBV19	TRBJ1-2	many	CASSIAHLGGYTF	TGTGCCAGTAGTATTGCACACCTCGGGGGCTACACCTTC
TRBD1	TRBV2	TRBJ1-2	many	CASSGTDYGYTF	TGTGCCAGCAGCGGGACAGATTATGGCTACACCTTC
TRBD2	TRBV10-1	TRBJ2-1	many	CASSRLAGSYNEQFF	TGCGCCAGCTCCCGACTAGCGGGATCCTACAATGAGCAGTTCTTC
TRBD1	TRBV5-4	TRBJ2-1	.	CASSLRIGTAINEQFF	TGTGCCAGCAGCTTGAGGATCGGGACAGCGATCAATGAGCAGTTCTTC
.	TRBV20-1	TRBJ2-3	few	CSASSPDTQYF	TGCAGTGCTAGTTCACCAGATACGCAGTATTTT
TRBD2	TRBV15	TRBJ2-7	many	CATSREREKSYEQYF	TGTGCCACCAGCAGAGAGCGGGAGAAGTCCTACGAGCAGTACTTC
.	TRBV28	TRBJ2-1	few	CASSLRRNEQFF	TGTGCCAGCAGTTTACGGCGCAATGAGCAGTTCTTC
.	TRBV20-1	TRBJ2-5	many	CSAPSGVQETQYF	TGCAGTGCCCCTTCGGGAGTGCAAGAGACCCAGTACTTC
.	TRBV27	TRBJ1-1	many	CASSLFPGWDTEAFF	TGTGCCAGCAGTTTATTCCCAGGGTGGGATACTGAAGCTTTCTTT
TRBD2	TRBV20-1	TRBJ2-5	once	CSAKRDGPGGSQYF	TGCAGTGCCAAGCGGGACGGACCCGGGGGGTCCCAGTACTTC
TRBD1	TRBV5-5	TRBJ2-1	.	CASSHRGSGAYNEQFF	TGTGCCAGCAGCCACAGGGGGAGTGGGGCCTACAATGAGCAGTTCTTC
TRBD1	TRBV5-1	TRBJ2-3	few	CASSPRDRDTQYF	TGCGCCAGCAGCCCTCGGGACAGAGATACGCAGTATTTT
.	TRBV7-8	TRBJ2-1	many	CASSLARTPLREQFF	TGTGCCAGCAGCTTAGCTCGGACACCCCTTCGTGAGCAGTTCTTC
TRBD2	TRBV12-3/TRBV12-4	TRBJ2-7	many	CASRPPGLAGDEQYF	TGTGCCAGCAGGCCACCGGGACTAGCGGGAGACGAGCAGTACTTC
TRBD1	TRBV20-1	TRBJ1-1	many	CSGGRGKAEAFF	TGCAGTGGCGGCAGGGGGAAGGCTGAAGCTTTCTTT
.	TRBV30	TRBJ1-4	many	CAWSETDFVKLFF	TGTGCCTGGAGTGAGACAGATTTTGTAAAACTGTTTTTT